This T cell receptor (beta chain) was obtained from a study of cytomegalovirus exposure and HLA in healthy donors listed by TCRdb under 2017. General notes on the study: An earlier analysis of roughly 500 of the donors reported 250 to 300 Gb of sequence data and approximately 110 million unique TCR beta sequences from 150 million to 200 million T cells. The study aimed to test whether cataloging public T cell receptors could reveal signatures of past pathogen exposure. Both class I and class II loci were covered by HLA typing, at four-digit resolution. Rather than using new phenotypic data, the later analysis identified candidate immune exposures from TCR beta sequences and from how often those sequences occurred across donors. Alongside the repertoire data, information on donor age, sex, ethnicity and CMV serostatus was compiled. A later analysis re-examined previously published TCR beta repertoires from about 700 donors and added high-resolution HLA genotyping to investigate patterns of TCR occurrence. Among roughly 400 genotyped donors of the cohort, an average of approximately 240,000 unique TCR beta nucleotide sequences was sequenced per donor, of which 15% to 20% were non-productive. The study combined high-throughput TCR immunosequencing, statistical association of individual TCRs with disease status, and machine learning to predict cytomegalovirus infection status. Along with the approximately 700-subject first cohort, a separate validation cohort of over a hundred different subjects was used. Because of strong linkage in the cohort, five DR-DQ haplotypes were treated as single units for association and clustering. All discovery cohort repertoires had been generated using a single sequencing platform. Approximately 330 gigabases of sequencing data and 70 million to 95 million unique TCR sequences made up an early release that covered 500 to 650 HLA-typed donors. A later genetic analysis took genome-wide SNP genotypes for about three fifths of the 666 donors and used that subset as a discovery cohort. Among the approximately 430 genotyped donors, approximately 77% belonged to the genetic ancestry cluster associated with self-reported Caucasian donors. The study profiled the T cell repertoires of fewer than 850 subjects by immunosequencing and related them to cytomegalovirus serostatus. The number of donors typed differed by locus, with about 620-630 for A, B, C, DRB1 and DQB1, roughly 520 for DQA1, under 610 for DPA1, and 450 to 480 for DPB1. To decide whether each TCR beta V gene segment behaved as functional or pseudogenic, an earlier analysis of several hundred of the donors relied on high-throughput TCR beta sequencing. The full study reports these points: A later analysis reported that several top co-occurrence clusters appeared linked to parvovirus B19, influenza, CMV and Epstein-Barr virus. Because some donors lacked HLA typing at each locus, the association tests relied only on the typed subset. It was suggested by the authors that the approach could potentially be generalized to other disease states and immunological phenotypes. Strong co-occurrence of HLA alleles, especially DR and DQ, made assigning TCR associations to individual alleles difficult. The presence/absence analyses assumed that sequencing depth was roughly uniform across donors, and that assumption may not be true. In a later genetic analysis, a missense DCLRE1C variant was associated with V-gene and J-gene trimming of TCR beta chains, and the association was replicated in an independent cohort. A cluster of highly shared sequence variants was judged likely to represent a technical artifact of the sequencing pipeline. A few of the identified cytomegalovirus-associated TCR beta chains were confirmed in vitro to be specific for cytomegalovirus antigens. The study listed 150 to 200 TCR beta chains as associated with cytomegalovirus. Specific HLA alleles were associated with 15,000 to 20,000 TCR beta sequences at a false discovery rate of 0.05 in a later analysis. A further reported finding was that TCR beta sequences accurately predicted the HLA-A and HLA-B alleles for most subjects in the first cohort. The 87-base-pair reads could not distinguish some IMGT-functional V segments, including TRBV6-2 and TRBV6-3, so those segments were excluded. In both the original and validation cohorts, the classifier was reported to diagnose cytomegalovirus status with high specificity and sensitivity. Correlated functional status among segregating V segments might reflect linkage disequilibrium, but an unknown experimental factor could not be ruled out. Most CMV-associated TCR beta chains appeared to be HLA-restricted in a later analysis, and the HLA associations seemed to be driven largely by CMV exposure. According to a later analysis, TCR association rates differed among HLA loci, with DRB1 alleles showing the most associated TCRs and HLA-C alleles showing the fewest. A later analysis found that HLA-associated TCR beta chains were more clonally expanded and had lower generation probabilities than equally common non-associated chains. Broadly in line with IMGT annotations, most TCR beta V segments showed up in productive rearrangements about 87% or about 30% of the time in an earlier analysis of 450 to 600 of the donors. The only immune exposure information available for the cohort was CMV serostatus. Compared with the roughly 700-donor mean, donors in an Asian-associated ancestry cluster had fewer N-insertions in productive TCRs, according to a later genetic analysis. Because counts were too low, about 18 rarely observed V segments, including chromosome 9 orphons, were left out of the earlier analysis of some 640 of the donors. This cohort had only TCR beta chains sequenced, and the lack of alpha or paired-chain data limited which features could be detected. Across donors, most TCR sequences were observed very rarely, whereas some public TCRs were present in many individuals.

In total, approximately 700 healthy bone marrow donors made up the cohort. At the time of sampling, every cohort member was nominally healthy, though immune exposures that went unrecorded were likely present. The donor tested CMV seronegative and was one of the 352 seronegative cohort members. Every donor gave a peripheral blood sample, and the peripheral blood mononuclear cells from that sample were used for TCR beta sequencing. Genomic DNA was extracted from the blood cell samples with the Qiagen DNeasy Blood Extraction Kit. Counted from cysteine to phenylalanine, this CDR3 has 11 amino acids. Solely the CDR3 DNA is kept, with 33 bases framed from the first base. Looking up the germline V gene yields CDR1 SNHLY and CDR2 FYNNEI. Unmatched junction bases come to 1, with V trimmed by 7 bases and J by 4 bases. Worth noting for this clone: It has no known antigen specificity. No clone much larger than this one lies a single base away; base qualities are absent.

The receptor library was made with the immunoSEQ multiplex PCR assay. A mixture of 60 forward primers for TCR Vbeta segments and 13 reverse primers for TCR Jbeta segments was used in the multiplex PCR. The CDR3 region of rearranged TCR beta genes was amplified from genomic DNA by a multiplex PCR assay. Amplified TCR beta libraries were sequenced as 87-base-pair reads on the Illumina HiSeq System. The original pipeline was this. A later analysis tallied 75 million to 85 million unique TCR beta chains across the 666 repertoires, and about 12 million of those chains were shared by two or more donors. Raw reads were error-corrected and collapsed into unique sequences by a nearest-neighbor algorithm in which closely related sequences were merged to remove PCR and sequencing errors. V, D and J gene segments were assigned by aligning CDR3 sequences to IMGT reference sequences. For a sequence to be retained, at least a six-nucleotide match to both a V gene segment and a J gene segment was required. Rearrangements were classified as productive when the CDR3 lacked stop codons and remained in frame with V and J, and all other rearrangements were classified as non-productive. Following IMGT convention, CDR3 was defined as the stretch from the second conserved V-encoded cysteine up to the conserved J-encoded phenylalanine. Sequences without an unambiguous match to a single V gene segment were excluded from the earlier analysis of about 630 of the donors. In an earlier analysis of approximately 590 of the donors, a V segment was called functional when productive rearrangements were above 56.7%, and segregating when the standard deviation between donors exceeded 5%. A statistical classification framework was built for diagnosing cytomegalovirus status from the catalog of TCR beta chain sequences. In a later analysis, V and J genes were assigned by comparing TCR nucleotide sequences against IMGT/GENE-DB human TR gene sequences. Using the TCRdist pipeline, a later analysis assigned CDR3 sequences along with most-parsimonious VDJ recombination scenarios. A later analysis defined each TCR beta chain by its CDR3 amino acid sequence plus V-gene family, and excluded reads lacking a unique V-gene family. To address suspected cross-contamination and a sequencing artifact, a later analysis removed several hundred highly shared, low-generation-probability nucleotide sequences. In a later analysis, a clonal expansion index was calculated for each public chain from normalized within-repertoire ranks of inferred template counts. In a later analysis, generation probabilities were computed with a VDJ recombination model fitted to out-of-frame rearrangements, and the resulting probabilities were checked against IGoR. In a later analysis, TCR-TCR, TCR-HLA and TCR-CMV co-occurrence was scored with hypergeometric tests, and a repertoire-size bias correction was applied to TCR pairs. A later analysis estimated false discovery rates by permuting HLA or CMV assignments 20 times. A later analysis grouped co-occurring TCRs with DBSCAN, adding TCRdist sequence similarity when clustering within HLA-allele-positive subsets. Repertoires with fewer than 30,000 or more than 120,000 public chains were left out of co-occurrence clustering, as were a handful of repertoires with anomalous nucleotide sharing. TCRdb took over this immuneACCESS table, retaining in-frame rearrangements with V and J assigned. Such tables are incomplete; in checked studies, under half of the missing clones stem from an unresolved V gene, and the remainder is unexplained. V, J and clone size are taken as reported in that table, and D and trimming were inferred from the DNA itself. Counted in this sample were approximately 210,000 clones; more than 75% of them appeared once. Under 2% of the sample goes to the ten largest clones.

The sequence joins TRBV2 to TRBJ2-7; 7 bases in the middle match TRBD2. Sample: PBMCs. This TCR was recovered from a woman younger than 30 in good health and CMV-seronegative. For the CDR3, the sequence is CASNGGYEQYF. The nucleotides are TGTGCCAGCAACGGGGGGTACGAGCAGTACTTC.